This is a list of T cell receptor beta chains from one sample in a study of blood T cell repertoires in COVID-19. The table came from immunoSEQ multiplex PCR; TCRdb's copy has only in-frame clones and leaves some out. The sample holds 80,000 to 95,000 clones, roughly four fifths seen once. Sequencing input: peripheral blood. The receptors derive from a woman of 80 years or more with active or convalescent COVID-19. Both conserved end residues are part of each CDR3. A D gene is named only where the DNA matches it firmly. Clone size, where shown, is once, few, many, or a class for clones that have expanded.

size	V	J	D	DNA	CDR3
.	TRBV30	TRBJ1-1	TRBD1	TGTGCCTGGAGTAAGACAGGGATCACTGAAGCTTTCTTT	CAWSKTGITEAFF
.	TRBV15	TRBJ2-5	.	TGTGCCACCAGAGGAATAGGAGCGTACCAAGAGACCCAGTACTTC	CATRGIGAYQETQYF
.	TRBV29-1	TRBJ2-5	TRBD2	TGCAGCTTGAGGGGACTAGGCGGAGAGACCCAGTACTTC	CSLRGLGGETQYF
many	TRBV11-2	TRBJ2-7	.	TGTGCCAGCAGCTTAGACAGGTTGTCTGGCGAGCAGTACTTC	CASSLDRLSGEQYF
.	TRBV18	TRBJ1-5	.	TGTGCCAGCTCACCCAAGGCAGGTCAGCCCCAGCATTTT	CASSPKAGQPQHF
once	TRBV30	TRBJ2-5	TRBD1	TGTGCCTGGAGGCGGACAGGGGCGGAGACCCAGTACTTC	CAWRRTGAETQYF
.	TRBV4-1	TRBJ1-6	TRBD1	TGCGCCAGCAGCCAAGATCCAGGGGGATCTAATTCACCCCTCCACTTT	CASSQDPGGSNSPLHF
.	TRBV5-6	TRBJ1-2	.	TGTGCCAGCAGCCTAGCCACAGTACCTCTCTATGGCTACACCTTC	CASSLATVPLYGYTF
.	TRBV19	TRBJ1-4	.	TGTGCCAGTAGTGTCGACATACTGGAAAAACTGTTTTTT	CASSVDILEKLFF
few	TRBV7-9	TRBJ2-5	.	TGTGCCAGCAGCTTAGTTGGGGGCGAGGAGACCCAGTACTTC	CASSLVGGEETQYF
.	TRBV7-8	TRBJ2-2	.	TGTGCCAGCAGCTTTGTGGACAGAGGGGAGCTGTTTTTT	CASSFVDRGELFF
.	TRBV29-1	TRBJ2-2	.	TGCAGCGTTGCAGGGGACGTTCTGGGGACCGGGGAGCTGTTTTTT	CSVAGDVLGTGELFF
.	TRBV7-2	TRBJ2-1	.	TGTGCCAGCAGCTGGGGCGTAGCAGGCAATGAGCAGTTCTTC	CASSWGVAGNEQFF
.	TRBV6-2/TRBV6-3	TRBJ2-2	TRBD2	TGTGCCAGCAGTTACTCCGGCGGGGGGGCCGTAACCGGGGAGCTGTTTTTT	CASSYSGGGAVTGELFF
many	TRBV28	TRBJ1-5	TRBD1	TGTGCCAGCAGACGATCAGGGGGCTTTCAGCCCCAGCATTTT	CASRRSGGFQPQHF
.	TRBV7-9	TRBJ1-4	TRBD1	TGTGCCAGCAGCTCCACAGGGGGGAATGAAAAACTGTTTTTT	CASSSTGGNEKLFF
.	TRBV7-2	TRBJ1-3	.	TGTGCCAGCAGCTTAGCCCCGGGACTGGGAGGAAACACCATATATTTT	CASSLAPGLGGNTIYF